This T cell receptor beta chain was documented in a study of blood T cell repertoires in COVID-19. Original processing notes: Scientists estimated how many nucleated cells there were by amplifying reference gene primers. Profiling relied on immunoSEQ multiplex PCR, and the TCRdb table lists in-frame clones only, not all of them. The DNA was the basis for D and trimming; V, J and clone size are from that table. The table lists a few hundred thousand clones, 80% to 90% of them singletons. Participants' reported clinical history set cohort assignment. Recovered status in Cohort 3 required two negative PCRs, clearance, or symptom resolution. This CDR3 comprises 14 residues. Germline V gene data show CDR1 as SGDLS and CDR2 as YYNGEE. V dropped 4 bases and J dropped 2; count of bases not matched to a gene: 5.

The chain has TRBV9 and TRBJ1-2; 7 positions match TRBD1. Source material: PBMCs or T cells enriched from blood (not recorded which). The TCR comes from a woman aged 30 to 39 who had recovered from COVID-19. CDR3 sequence: CASSRGGANYGYTF. The CDR3 region has the DNA TGTGCCAGCAGCAGAGGGGGCGCGAACTATGGCTACACCTTC.